This passage covers 14 T cell receptor beta chains from one sample sequenced in a study of T cells in women clearing cervical HPV infection. Produced via immunoSEQ multiplex PCR; TCRdb's table is partial and in-frame only. This sample's clone table lists roughly 40,000 clones. The sample was blood buffy coat. These receptors originate from a woman between 18 and 70 years old with a cervical HPV16 infection that either progressed to CIN3+ or cleared (not recorded which).

As for this clone: The CDR3 end is not reached by the read, which stops 3 residues before it; the germline J gene fills it in. This chain links TRBV20-1 with TRBJ1-5; D is perhaps TRBD1 (6 bases). The CDR3 has 13 residues. The germline V and J ends were trimmed by 5 bases and 3 bases, with 11 bases remaining between them. Germline V lookup: CDR1 DFQATT, CDR2 SNEGSKA (reference sequence). This CDR3 is CSAVDRNNQPQHF. The DNA read from the CDR3 is TGCAGTGCTGTCGACAGGAACAATCAGCCC.

A remark on this clone: The sequence runs out 3 residues before the end of the CDR3; the remainder is reconstructed from the germline J gene. The rearrangement joins TRBV20-1 to TRBJ2-2, with D tentatively TRBD2 (6 bases). This CDR3 is built from 18 residues. V lost 0 bases and J lost 0, with 17 bases in between. In germline, CDR1 is DFQATT, CDR2 SNEGSKA (reference sequence). The CDR3 is CSARDMGSGHANTGELFF. The DNA read from the CDR3 is TGCAGTGCTAGAGATATGGGTAGCGGTCACGCGAACACCGGGGAG.

On this clone: A read error may account for a junction end that differs from germline. Coverage ceases 3 residues before the CDR3 finishes, and the germline J gene fills in the end. The chain has TRBV5-1 and TRBJ2-3, with TRBD2 matching over 10 bases. Germline V lookup: CDR1 SGHRS, CDR2 YFSETQ. The CDR3 loop spans 18 amino acids. The CDR3 loop is CASSLGLAGDSITGTQYF. The CDR3 bases that were read are TGCGCCAGCAGCTTGGGGCTAGCGGGGGACTCAATCACAGGTACG.

Concerning this clone itself: Read coverage stops 3 residues before the CDR3 terminus; the germline J gene supplies the remainder. This chain uses TRBV5-1 with TRBJ2-2; a weak D match, TRBD1 (6 bases). Trimming stripped 2 bases from V and 6 bases from J, with 11 bases between. CDR1 and CDR2 from the germline V gene are SGHRS and YFSETQ. This CDR3 comprises 14 residues. Here the CDR3 reads CASSLQGWSGELFF. The DNA read from the CDR3 is TGCGCCAGCAGCTTACAGGGATGGTCCGGGGAG.

Worth noting for this clone: The read stops 3 residues short of the end of the CDR3; the missing end is completed from the germline J gene. The chain employs TRBV18 and TRBJ1-2; tentative D call: TRBD1 (5 bases). The CDR3 has 15 amino acids. V lost 0 bases to trimming and J lost 2 bases, with 10 bases between them. Looked up from germline, CDR1 is KGHSH and CDR2 is LQKENI. The CDR3: CASSPPADRNYGYTF. CDR3 DNA (partial): TGTGCCAGCTCACCACCAGCTGACAGAAACTATGGC. Using reference TRBV18 and TRBJ1-2 for the parts outside the CDR3, the full variable domain is NAGVMQNPRHLVRRRGQEARLRCSPMKGHSHVYWYRQLPEEGLKFMVYLQKENIIDESGMPKERFSAEFPKEGPSILRIQQVVRGDSAAYFCASSPPADRNYGYTFGSGTRLTVV.

Partial CDR3 DNA: TGCAGCGTTGAACCGGGGGGCGGTTGGAATGAG. Residues: CSVEPGGGWNE. From start to end, the CDR3 is CSVEPGGGWNEQFF. The V and J genes are TRBV29-1 and TRBJ2-1, with a weak D call TRBD2 (7 bases). Read coverage stops 3 residues before the CDR3 terminus; the germline J gene supplies the remainder. Germline V gene sequence: CDR1 SQVTM, CDR2 ANQGSEA. CDR3 length: 14 residues. Trimming shortened V by 2 bases and J by 7 bases, and 15 bases separated the two germline ends.

In regard to this clone: The CDR3 is cut off 3 residues early in the read; its end comes from the germline J gene. The chain links TRBV10-1 to TRBJ2-1, with D perhaps matching TRBD1 (5 bases). Germline V gives CDR1 WNHNN, CDR2 SYGVQD (reference sequence). CDR3 length: 12 residues. V was shortened by 10 bases and J by 9 bases, with 16 bases between the two germline ends. The CDR3 protein is CAILKGAGEQFF. The CDR3 DNA, read in part, is TGCGCCATCCTCAAAGGGGCAGGTGAG.

This chain's CDR3 is CASSSGGIEGYEQYF. The DNA read from the CDR3 is TGTGCCAGCAGTTCAGGGGGCATAGAGGGCTACGAG. V gene TRBV2 combines with J gene TRBJ2-7, with 8 nucleotides matching TRBD1. With the read ending 3 residues before the CDR3 end, the germline J gene is used to fill in that end. V was clipped by 5 bases and J by 3 bases; unmatched bases: 9. This CDR3 contains 15 residues. From germline, CDR1 is SNHLY and CDR2 FYNNEI.

On this clone itself: The read ends 3 residues before the CDR3 terminus; that terminus is restored from the germline J gene. The V gene is TRBV19, the J gene TRBJ2-2; 9 bases match TRBD1. Germline CDR1 and CDR2: LNHDA and SQIVND (reference sequence). The trim removed 5 bases at V and 7 bases at J, leaving 8 bases unmatched. CDR3 length: 15 residues. The sequenced part of the CDR3 DNA is TGTGCCAGTAGTGTCGGACAGGGGTGGGACGGGGAG. Translation: CASSVGQGWDGE. In full, the CDR3 is CASSVGQGWDGELFF.

Turning to this clone: The CDR3 goes on 3 residues after the read ends, and that part is filled in from the germline J gene. The chain joins TRBV29-1 to TRBJ1-3, with D hard to call. Germline assignment: CDR1 SQVTM and CDR2 ANQGSEA. The CDR3 is 12 amino acids. V lost 2 bases to trimming and J lost 7 bases, with 9 bases between them. This CDR3 is CSVERERNTIYF. Incomplete CDR3 DNA: TGCAGCGTTGAAAGGGAGCGGAACACC.

About this clone: The CDR3 goes on 3 residues after the read ends, and that part is filled in from the germline J gene. This sequence joins TRBV6-1 and TRBJ1-1; D perhaps matches TRBD1 (6 bases). CDR1 MNHNS and CDR2 SASEGT come from the germline V gene. There are 14 residues in the CDR3. V lost 4 bases to trimming and J lost 6 bases, with 15 bases between them. CDR3 bases read: TGTGCCAGCAGTGGTAAAACAACAGGGTCTGAA. Protein: CASSGKTTGSE. The CDR3 in full is CASSGKTTGSEAFF.

About this clone itself: The missing CDR3 end, 3 residues past where the read stops, is filled in from the germline J gene. This chain joins TRBV6-1 and TRBJ2-3, with TRBD2 matching 8 bases. Germline V gene lookup returns CDR1 MNHNS and CDR2 SASEGT. There are 15 residues in the CDR3. Trimming cost V 4 bases and J 1 base; bases outside gene matches: 4. Partial CDR3 DNA: TGTGCCAGCAGTGCGATTAGCGGGGGCACAGATACG. Translation: CASSAISGGTDT. The CDR3 in full is CASSAISGGTDTQYF.

Comment on this clone: The read is 3 residues too short to cover the CDR3 end, so that end is filled in from the germline J gene. The chain couples TRBV2 to TRBJ1-2; possible D gene TRBD1, 5 bases. The CDR3 length is 19 residues. CDR1 and CDR2 (germline): SNHLY, FYNNEI. The chain's CDR3 is CASRRKEARQSLIIEGYTF. The CDR3 DNA, read in part, is TGTGCCAGCAGGAGGAAGGAGGCGCGACAGAGTCTGATTATCGAGGGC.

About this clone: The DNA ends 3 residues before the CDR3 does, and the rest of the CDR3 is filled in from the germline J gene. The rearrangement links TRBV20-1 to TRBJ1-2, with D hard to call. The CDR3 has 14 amino acids. Germline CDR1 and CDR2: DFQATT and SNEGSKA (reference sequence). Deletions cut 3 bases from V and 7 bases from J, with 18 bases between. Partial CDR3 DNA: TGCAGTGCTAGCAAATCAGGAGGCCTAAGTGGC. Its protein is CSASKSGGLSG. The whole CDR3 protein is CSASKSGGLSGYTF.